This paragraph reports one TCR beta chain. Its target is unknown. The source of the sample is a study of OX40 agonist ivuxolimab in advanced cancers. Study results and caveats: The work left the antigen specificity of expanded peripheral T cells undetermined.

The data were produced by immunoSEQ multiplex PCR, yet TCRdb's version contains in-frame clones alone and is incomplete. The sample has approximately 110,000 clones; 85% to 95% are singletons. This CDR3 comprises 16 residues. V was cut by 0 bases and J by 6 bases, with 18 bases left in between. The TCR was taken from an adult with an advanced solid tumor such as melanoma, head and neck, liver or kidney cancer. The sequenced sample was CD4+ or CD8+ T cells sorted from blood, obtained in a trial of the OX40 agonist ivuxolimab. The chain uses TRBV23-1 and TRBJ2-7; D is possibly TRBD2 (6 bases). TRBV23-1 is assigned to the ORF class and has an uncertain function. CDR3 in DNA: TGCGCCAGCAGTCAATCGGAGGTGGGCCGGGGGTGCGAGCAGTACTTC. Translation gives CASSQSEVGRGCEQYF.